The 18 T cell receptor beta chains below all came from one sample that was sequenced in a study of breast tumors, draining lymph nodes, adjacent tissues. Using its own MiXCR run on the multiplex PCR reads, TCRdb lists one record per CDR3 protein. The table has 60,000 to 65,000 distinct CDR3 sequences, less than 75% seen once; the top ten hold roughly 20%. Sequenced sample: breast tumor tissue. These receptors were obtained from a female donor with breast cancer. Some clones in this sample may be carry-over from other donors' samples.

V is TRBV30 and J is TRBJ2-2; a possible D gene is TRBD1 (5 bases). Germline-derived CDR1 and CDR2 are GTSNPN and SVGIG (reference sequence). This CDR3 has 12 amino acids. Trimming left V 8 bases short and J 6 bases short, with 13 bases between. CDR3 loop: CARGLGSGELFF. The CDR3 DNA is TGTGCCAGGGGATTAGGGTCCGGGGAGCTGTTTTTT.

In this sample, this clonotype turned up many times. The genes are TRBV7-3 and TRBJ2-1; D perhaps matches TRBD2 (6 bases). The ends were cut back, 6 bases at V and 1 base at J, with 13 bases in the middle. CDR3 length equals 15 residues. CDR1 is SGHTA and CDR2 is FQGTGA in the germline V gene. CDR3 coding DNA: TGTGCCAGCAGTCCCATCCGGGGGTCCTACAATGAGCAGTTCTTC. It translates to CASSPIRGSYNEQFF. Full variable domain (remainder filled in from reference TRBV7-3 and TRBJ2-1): GAGVSQTPSNKVTEKGKYVELRCDPISGHTALYWYRQSLGQGPEFLIYFQGTGAADDSGLPNDRFFAVRPEGSVSTLKIQRTERGDSAVYLCASSPIRGSYNEQFFGPGTRLTVL.

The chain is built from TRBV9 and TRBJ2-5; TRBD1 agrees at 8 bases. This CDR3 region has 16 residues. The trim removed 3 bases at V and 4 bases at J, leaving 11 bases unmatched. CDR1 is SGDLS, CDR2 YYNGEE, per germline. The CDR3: CASSAGQGSNTETQYF. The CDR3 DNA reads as TGTGCCAGCAGCGCCGGACAGGGAAGCAATACAGAGACCCAGTACTTC.

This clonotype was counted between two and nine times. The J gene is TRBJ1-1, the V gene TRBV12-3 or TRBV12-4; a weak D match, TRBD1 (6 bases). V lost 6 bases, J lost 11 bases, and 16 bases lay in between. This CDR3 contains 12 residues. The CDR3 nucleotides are TGTGCCAGCAGGCCTGAGGGGGGGGGGGCTTTCTTT. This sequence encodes CASRPEGGGAFF.

The CDR3 DNA is TGTGCCAGCAGCTTGGGACAGGGGGACCACTATCCGAACTACGAGCAGTACTTC. Translating it yields CASSLGQGDHYPNYEQYF. The V gene is TRBV7-9, the J gene TRBJ2-7, with TRBD1 identical over 11 bases. V lost 3 bases, J lost 3 bases, and 13 bases stayed unmatched. The CDR3 contains 18 residues. Germline V gene data show CDR1 as SEHNR and CDR2 as FQNEAQ (reference sequence).

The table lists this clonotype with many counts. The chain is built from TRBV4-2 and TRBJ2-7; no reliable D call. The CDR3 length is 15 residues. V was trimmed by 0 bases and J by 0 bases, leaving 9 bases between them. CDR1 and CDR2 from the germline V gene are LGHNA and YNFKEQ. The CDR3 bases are TGTGCCAGCAGCCAAGAAAGATTGAGCTCCTACGAGCAGTACTTC. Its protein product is CASSQERLSSYEQYF.

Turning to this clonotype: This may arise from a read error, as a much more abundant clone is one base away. CDR3 in DNA: TGCGCCAGCAGCTGGGGAGCGGGGCAAGAGACCCGGTACTTC. As protein: CASSWGAGQETRYF. This chain links TRBV5-1 with TRBJ2-5; 7 bases match TRBD2. The V gene's germline CDR1 is SGHRS and CDR2 YFSETQ. The CDR3 contains 14 residues.

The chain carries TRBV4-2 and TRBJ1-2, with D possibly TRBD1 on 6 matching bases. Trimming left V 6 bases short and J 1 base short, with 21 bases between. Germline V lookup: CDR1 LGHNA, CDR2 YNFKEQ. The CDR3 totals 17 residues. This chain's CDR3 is CASRPLAGGSNNYGYTF. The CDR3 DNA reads TGTGCCAGCAGACCACTAGCGGGGGGCAGTAATAACTATGGCTACACCTTC.

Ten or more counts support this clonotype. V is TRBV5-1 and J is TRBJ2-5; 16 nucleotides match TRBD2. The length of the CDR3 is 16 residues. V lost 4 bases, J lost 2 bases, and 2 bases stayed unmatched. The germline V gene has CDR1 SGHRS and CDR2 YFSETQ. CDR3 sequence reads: CASSPGLAGGQETQYF. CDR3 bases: TGCGCCAGCAGCCCGGGACTAGCGGGGGGGCAAGAGACCCAGTACTTC.

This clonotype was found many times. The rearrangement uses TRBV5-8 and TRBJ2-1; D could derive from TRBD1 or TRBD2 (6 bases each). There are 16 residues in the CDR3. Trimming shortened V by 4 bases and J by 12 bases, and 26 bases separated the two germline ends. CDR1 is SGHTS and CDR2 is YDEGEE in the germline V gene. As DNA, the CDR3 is TGTGCCAGCAGCCCGCCGGGGGCTAAGGTTGGCCCCGGGCAGTTCTTC. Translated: CASSPPGAKVGPGQFF.

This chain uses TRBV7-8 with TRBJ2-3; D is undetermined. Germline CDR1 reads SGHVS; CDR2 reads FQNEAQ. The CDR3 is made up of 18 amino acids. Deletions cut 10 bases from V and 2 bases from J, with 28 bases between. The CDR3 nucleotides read TGTGCCACCCTCCCCCCCCTGCGACACCTGAAGTCCACAGATACGCAGTATTTT. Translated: CATLPPLRHLKSTDTQYF.

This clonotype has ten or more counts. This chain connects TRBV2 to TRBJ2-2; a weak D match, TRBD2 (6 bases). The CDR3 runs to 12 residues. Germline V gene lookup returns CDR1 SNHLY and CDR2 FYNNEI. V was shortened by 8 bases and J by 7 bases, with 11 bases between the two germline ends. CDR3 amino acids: CASWEVFGELFF. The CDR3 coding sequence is TGTGCCAGCTGGGAGGTATTCGGGGAGCTGTTTTTT.

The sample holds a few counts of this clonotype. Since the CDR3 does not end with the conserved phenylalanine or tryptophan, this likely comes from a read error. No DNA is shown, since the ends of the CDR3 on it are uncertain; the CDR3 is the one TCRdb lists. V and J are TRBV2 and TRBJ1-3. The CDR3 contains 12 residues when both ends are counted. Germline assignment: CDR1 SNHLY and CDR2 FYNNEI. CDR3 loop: CASRLTSGGANT.

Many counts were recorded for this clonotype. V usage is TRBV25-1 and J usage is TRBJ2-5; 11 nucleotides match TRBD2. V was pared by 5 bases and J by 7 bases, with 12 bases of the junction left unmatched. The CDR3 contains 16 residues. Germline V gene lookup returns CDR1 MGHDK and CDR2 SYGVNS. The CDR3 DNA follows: TGTGCCAGCAGTAAGACTAGCGGGGTGCAGCCGGGGACCCAGTACTTC. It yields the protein CASSKTSGVQPGTQYF.

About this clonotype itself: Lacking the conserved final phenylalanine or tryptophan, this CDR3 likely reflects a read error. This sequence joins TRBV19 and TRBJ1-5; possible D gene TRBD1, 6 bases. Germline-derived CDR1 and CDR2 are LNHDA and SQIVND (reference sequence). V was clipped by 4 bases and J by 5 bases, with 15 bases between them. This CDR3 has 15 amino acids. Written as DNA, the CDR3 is TGTGCCAGTAGTAGGAGGACAGACCCTCATCAGCCCCAGCATATT. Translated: CASSRRTDPHQPQHI.

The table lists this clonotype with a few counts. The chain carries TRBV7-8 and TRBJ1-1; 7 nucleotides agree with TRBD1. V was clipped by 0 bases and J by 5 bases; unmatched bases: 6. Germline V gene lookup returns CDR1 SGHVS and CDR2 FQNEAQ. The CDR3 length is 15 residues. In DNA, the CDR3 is TGTGCCAGCAGCTTAGCGGAAGGGGGCCGGACTGAAGCTTTCTTT. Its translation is CASSLAEGGRTEAFF.

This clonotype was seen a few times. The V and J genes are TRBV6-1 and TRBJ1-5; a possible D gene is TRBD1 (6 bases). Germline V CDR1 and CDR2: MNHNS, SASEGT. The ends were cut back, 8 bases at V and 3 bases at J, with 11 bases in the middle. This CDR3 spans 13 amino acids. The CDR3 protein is CASRTEFNQPQHF. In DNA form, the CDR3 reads TGTGCCAGCCGGACAGAATTCAATCAGCCCCAGCATTTT.

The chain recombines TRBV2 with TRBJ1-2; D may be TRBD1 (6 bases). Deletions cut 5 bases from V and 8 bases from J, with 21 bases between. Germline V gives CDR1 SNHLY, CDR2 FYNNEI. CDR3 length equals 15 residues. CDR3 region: CASSQDRWGWSGYTF. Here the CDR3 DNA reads TGTGCCAGCAGTCAAGACAGGTGGGGTTGGTCGGGCTACACCTTC.